One and the same sample provided the 4 T cell receptor beta chains below, sequenced in a study of cytomegalovirus exposure and HLA in healthy donors. PCR used 60 Vbeta primers and 13 Jbeta primers. Measured with immunoSEQ multiplex PCR; TCRdb has only the in-frame clones, and not every one. The profile covers over 200,000 clones, with approximately 81% appearing a single time and 1% to 1.5% taken by the ten largest. The material sequenced was PBMCs. The receptors come from a human donor in good health.

This sequence joins TRBV5-4 and TRBJ2-3; 7 nucleotides agree with TRBD2. V lost 1 base and J lost 3; bases outside the gene matches: 5. The germline gives CDR1 SGHNT, CDR2 YYREEE (reference sequence). CDR3 size: 15 residues. The CDR3 spells CASSLSLAATDTQYF. The CDR3, as DNA: TGTGCCAGCAGCTTGAGTCTAGCGGCGACAGATACGCAGTATTTT.

The chain uses TRBV19 and TRBJ2-7; D might be TRBD2 (6 bases). The CDR3 is made up of 13 amino acids. Germline V lookup: CDR1 LNHDA, CDR2 SQIVND (reference sequence). V was clipped by 10 bases and J by 7 bases, with 20 bases between them. The CDR3 nucleotides are TGTGCCACTGCGAAAGAGGTTCGGGGGGAGCAGTACTTC. It translates to CATAKEVRGEQYF.

Points on this clone: The junction departs from the called germline gene at one end, perhaps through a read error. The chain employs TRBV10-3 and TRBJ1-5; D remains unclear. Germline CDR1 ENHRY, CDR2 SYGVKD. The CDR3 loop spans 12 amino acids. CDR3 coding DNA: TGTGCCAGCAGTGACGGGATTCAGCCCCAGCATTTT. It translates to CASSDGIQPQHF.

The chain uses TRBV6-1 and TRBJ2-3; the match to TRBD1 covers 8 bases. V dropped 4 bases and J dropped 5; count of bases not matched to a gene: 11. CDR3 size: 16 residues. Germline V CDR1 and CDR2: MNHNS, SASEGT. CDR3 DNA sequence: TGTGCCAGCAGTGGGGCTTCCGGGACAGGTAGAGATACGCAGTATTTT. Translating it yields CASSGASGTGRDTQYF.